This T cell receptor beta chain is drawn from a study of blood T cell repertoires in COVID-19. For the study at large: T cells, B-cell-depleted T cells, or PBMCs provided the cDNA or gDNA that served as material.

Some clones are missing from TCRdb's copy, which holds only in-frame ones; the method was immunoSEQ multiplex PCR. Among about 100,000 clones listed, around nine tenths were seen once. CDR3 length equals 13 residues. Germline V CDR1 and CDR2: WSHSY, SAAADI. V lost 7 bases and J 4 bases, leaving 13 bases between the germline ends. In Seattle, patients joined the study during active infection and were tracked longitudinally. The sequence derives from a human donor with COVID-19, enrolled during active disease. The donor label of this sample is uncertain. Sequenced sample: peripheral blood. The chain links TRBV10-2 to TRBJ1-2; D remains unclear. The CDR3, as DNA: TGCGCCAGCACCCCAGGCACTCCCTATGGCTACACCTTC. Encoded protein: CASTPGTPYGYTF.